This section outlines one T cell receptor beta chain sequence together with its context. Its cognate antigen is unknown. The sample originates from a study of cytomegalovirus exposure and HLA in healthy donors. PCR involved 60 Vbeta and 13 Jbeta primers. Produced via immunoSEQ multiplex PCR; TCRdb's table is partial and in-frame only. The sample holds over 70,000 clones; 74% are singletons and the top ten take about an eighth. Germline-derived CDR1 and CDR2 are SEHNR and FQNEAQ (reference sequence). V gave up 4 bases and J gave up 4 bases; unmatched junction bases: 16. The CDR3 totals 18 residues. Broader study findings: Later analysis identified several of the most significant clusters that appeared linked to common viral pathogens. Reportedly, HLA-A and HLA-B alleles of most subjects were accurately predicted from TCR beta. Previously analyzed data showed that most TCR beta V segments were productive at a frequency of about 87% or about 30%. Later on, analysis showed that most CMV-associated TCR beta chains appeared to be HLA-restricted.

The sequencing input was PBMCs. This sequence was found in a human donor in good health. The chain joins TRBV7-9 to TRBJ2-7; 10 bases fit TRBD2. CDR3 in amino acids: CASSSGTAPRTSGYEQYF. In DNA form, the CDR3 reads TGTGCCAGCAGCTCTGGGACGGCTCCTAGGACTAGCGGTTACGAGCAGTACTTC.